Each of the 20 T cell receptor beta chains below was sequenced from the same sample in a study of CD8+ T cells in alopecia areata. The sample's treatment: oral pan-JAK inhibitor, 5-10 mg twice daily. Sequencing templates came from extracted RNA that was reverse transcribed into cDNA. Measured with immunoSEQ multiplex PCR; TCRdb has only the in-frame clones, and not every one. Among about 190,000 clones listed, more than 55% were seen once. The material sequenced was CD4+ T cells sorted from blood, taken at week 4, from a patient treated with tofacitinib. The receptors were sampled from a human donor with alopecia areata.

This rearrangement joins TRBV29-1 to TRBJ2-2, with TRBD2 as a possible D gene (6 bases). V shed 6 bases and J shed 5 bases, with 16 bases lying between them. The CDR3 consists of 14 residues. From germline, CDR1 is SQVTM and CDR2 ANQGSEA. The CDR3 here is CSVERVPRTGELFF. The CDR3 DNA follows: TGCAGCGTGGAGCGGGTCCCCCGGACCGGGGAGCTGTTTTTT.

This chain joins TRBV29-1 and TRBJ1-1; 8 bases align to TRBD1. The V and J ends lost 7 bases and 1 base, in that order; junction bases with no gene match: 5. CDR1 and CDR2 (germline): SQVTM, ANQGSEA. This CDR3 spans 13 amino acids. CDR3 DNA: TGCAGCGACGCAACAGGGGGGAACACTGAAGCTTTCTTT. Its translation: CSDATGGNTEAFF.

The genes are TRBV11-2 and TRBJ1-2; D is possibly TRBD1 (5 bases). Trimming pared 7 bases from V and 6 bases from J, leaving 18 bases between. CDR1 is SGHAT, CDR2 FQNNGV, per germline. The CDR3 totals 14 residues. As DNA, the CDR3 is TGTGCCAGCACCTTTCGGGCGCGGGGCGATGGCTACACCTTC. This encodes CASTFRARGDGYTF. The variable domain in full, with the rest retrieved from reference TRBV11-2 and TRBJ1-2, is EAGVAQSPRYKIIEKRQSVAFWCNPISGHATLYWYQQILGQGPKLLIQFQNNGVVDDSQLPKDRFSAERLKGVDSTLKIQPAKLEDSAVYLCASTFRARGDGYTFGSGTRLTVV.

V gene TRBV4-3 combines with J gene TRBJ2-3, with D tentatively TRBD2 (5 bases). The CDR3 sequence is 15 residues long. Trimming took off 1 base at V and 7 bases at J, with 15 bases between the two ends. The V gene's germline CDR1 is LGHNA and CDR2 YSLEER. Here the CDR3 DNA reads TGCGCCAGCAGCCAAGCCGCGGGTTCCAGGAATACGCAGTATTTT. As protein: CASSQAAGSRNTQYF.

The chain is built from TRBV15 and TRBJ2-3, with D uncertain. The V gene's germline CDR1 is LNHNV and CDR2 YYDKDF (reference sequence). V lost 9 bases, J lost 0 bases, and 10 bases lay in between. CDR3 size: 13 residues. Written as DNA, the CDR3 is TGTGCCACGAGAGAGGCGAGCACAGATACGCAGTATTTT. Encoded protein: CATREASTDTQYF.

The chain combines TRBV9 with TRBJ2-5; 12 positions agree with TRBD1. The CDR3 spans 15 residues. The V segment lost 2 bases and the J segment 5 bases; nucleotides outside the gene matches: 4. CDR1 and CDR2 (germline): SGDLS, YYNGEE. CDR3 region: CASSVSGQGAETQYF. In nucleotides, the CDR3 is TGTGCCAGCAGCGTCTCGGGACAGGGGGCTGAGACCCAGTACTTC.

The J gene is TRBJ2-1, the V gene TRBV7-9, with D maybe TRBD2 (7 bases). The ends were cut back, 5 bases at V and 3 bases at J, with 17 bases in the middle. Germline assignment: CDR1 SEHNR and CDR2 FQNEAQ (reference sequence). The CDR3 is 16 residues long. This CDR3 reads CASSPRGASLYNEQFF. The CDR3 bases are TGTGCCAGCAGCCCTCGGGGGGCTAGTCTCTACAATGAGCAGTTCTTC.

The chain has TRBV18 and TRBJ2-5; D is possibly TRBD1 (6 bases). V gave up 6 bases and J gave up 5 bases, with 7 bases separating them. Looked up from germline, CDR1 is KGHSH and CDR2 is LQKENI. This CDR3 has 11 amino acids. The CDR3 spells CASSGAETQYF. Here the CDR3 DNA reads TGTGCCAGCTCGGGGGCGGAGACCCAGTACTTC.

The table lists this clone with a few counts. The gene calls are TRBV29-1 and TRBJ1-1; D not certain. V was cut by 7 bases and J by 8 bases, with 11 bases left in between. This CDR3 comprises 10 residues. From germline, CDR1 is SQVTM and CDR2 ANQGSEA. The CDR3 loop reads CSAVIGEAFF. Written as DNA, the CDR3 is TGCAGCGCTGTAATCGGAGAAGCTTTCTTT.

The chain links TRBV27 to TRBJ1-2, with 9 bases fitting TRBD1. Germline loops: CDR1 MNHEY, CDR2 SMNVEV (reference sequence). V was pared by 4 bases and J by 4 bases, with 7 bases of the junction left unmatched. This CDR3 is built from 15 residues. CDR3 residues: CASSSLDRGSYGYTF. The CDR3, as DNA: TGTGCCAGCAGTTCTTTGGACAGGGGCTCCTATGGCTACACCTTC.

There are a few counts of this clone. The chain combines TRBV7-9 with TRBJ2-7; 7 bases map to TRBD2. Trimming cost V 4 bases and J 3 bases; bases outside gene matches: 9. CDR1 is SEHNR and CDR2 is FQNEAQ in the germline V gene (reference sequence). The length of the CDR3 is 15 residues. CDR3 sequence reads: CASSWTRENRYEQYF. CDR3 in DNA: TGTGCCAGCAGCTGGACTAGGGAAAATCGCTACGAGCAGTACTTC.

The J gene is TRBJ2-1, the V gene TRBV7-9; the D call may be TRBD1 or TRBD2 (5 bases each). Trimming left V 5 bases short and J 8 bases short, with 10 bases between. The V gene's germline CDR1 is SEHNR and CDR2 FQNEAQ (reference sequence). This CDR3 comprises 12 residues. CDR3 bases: TGTGCCAGCAGCCCCGAGGGGCATGAGCAGTTCTTC. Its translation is CASSPEGHEQFF.

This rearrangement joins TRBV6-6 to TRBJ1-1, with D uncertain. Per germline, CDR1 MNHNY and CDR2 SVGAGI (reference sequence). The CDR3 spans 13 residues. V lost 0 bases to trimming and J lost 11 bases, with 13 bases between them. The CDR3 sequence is CASSYSASVRAFF. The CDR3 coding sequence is TGTGCCAGCAGTTACTCAGCGTCCGTCAGGGCTTTCTTT.

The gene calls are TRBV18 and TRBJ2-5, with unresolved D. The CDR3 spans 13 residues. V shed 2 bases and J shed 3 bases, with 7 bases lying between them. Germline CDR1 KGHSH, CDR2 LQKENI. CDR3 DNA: TGTGCCAGCTCACCAAAGGCGGAAGAGACCCAGTACTTC. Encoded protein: CASSPKAEETQYF.

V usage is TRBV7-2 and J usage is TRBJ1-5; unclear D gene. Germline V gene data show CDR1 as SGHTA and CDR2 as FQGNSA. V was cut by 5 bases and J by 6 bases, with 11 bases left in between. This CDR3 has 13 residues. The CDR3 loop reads CASSPSSSQPQHF. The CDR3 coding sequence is TGTGCCAGCAGCCCATCCTCAAGTCAGCCCCAGCATTTT. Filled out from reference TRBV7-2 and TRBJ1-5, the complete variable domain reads GAGVSQSPSNKVTEKGKDVELRCDPISGHTALYWYRQSLGQGLEFLIYFQGNSAPDKSGLPSDRFSAERTGGSVSTLTIQRTQQEDSAVYLCASSPSSSQPQHFGDGTRLSIL.

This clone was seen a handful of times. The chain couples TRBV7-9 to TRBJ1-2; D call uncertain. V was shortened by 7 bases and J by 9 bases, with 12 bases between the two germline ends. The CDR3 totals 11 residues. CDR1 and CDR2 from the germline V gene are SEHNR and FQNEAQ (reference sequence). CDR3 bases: TGTGCCAGCACCAATTCTGGGAGCTACACCTTC. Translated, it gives CASTNSGSYTF.

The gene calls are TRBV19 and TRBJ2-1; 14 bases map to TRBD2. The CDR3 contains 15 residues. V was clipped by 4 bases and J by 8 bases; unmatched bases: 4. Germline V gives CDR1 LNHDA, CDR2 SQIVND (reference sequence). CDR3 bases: TGTGCCAGTAGTACAGGGACTAGCGGGAGTGATGAGCAGTTCTTC. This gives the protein CASSTGTSGSDEQFF.

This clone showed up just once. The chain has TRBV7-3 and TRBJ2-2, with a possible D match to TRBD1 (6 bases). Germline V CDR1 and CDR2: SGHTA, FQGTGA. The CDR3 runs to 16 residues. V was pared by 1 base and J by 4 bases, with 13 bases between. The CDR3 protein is CASSLMPGQRTGELFF. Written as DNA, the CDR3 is TGTGCCAGCAGCTTAATGCCGGGACAACGCACCGGGGAGCTGTTTTTT.

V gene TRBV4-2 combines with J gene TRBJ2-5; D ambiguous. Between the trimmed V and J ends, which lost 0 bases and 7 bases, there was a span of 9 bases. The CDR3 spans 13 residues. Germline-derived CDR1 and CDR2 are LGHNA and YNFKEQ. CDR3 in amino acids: CASSQDLGGTQYF. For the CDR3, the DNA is TGTGCCAGCAGCCAAGATCTTGGCGGGACCCAGTACTTC.

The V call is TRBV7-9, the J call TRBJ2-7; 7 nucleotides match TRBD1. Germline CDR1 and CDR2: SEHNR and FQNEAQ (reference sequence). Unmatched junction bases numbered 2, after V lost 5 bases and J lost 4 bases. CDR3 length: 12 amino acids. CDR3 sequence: CASSVQGYEQYF. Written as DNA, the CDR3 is TGTGCCAGCAGCGTACAGGGGTACGAGCAGTACTTC.